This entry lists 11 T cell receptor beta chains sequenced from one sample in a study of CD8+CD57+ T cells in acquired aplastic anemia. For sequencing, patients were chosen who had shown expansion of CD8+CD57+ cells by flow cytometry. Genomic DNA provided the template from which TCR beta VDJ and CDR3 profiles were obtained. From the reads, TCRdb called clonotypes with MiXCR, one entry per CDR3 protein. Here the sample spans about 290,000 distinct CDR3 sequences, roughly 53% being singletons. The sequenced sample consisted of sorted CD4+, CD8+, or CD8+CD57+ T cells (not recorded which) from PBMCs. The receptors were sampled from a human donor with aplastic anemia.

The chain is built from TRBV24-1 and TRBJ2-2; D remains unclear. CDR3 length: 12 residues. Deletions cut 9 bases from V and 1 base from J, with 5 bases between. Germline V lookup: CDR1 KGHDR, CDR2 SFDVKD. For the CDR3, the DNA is TGTGCCACCGGGATGAACACCGGGGAGCTGTTTTTT. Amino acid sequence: CATGMNTGELFF.

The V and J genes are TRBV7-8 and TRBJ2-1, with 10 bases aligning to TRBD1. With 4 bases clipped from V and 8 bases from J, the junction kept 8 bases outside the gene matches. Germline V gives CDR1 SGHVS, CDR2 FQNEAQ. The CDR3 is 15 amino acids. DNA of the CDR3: TGTGCCAGCAGCTGGCGGGACAGGGGAATAGATGAGCAGTTCTTC. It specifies CASSWRDRGIDEQFF.

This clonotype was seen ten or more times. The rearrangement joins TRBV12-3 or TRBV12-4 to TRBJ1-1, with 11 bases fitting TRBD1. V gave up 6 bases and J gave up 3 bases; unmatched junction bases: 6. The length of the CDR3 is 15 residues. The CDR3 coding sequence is TGTGCCAGCAGGGCCGGGACAGGGGGGGACACTGAAGCTTTCTTT. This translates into CASRAGTGGDTEAFF.

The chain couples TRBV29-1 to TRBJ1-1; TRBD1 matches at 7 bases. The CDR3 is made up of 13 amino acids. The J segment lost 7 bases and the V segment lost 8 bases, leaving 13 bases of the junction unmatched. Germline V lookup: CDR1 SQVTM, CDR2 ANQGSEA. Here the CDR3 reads CSCLGDGDSEAFF. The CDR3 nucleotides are TGCAGCTGTTTGGGGGATGGGGACAGTGAAGCTTTCTTT. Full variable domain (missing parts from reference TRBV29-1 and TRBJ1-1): SAVISQKPSRDICQRGTSLTIQCQVDSQVTMMFWYRQQPGQSLTLIATANQGSEATYESGFVIDKFPISRPNLTFSTLTVSNMSPEDSSIYLCSCLGDGDSEAFFGQGTRLTVV.

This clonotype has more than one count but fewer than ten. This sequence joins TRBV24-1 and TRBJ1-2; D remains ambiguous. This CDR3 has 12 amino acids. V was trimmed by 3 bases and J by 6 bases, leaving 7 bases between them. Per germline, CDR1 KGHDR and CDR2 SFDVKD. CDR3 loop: CATSDRVDGYTF. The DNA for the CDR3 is TGTGCCACCAGTGATAGGGTTGATGGCTACACCTTC.

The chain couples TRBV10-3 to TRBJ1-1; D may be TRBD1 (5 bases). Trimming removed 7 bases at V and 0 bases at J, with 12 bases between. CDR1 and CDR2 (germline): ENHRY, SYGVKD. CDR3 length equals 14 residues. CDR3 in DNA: TGTGCCATCACCGGCGGGGGTTTGAACACTGAAGCTTTCTTT. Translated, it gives CAITGGGLNTEAFF.

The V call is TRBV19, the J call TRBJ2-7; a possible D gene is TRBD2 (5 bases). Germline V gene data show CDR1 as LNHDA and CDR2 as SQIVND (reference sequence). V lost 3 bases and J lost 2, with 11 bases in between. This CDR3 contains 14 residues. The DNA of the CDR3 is TGTGCCAGTAGTATGTCGGGAACTACCTACGAGCAGTACTTC. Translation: CASSMSGTTYEQYF.

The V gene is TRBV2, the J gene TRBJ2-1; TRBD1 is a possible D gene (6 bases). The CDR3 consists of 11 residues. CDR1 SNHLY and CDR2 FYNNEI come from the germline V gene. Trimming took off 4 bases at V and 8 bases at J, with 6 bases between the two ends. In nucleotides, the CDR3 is TGTGCCAGCAGTGCAGGGGATGAGCAGTTCTTC. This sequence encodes CASSAGDEQFF. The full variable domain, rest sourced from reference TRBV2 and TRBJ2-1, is EPEVTQTPSHQVTQMGQEVILRCVPISNHLYFYWYRQILGQKVEFLVSFYNNEISEKSEIFDDQFSVERPDGSNFTLKIRSTKLEDSAMYFCASSAGDEQFFGPGTRLTVL.

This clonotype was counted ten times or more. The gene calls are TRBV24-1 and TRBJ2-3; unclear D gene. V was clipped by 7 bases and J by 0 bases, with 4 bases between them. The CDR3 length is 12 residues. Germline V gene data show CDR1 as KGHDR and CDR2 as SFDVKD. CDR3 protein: CATRTSTDTQYF. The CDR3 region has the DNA TGTGCCACCAGGACGAGCACAGATACGCAGTATTTT.

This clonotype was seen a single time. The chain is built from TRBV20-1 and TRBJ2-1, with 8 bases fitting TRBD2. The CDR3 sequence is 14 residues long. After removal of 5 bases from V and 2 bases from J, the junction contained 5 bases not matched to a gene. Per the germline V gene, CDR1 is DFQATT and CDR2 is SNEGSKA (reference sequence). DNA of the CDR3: TGCAGTGCTGGGGGCGGGAGGACCTACAATGAGCAGTTCTTC. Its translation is CSAGGGRTYNEQFF.

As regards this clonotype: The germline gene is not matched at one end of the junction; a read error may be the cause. The CDR3 bases are TGTGCCAGCAGCTCGGGCAGGATGAACACCGAAGCTTTCTTT. Protein: CASSSGRMNTEAFF. The J gene is TRBJ1-1, the V gene TRBV7-9; D gene ambiguous. Germline V gene sequence: CDR1 SEHNR, CDR2 FQNEAQ (reference sequence). This CDR3 has 14 amino acids.